Below are 8 T cell receptor beta chains sequenced from a single sample in a study of blood T cell repertoires in COVID-19. Using immunoSEQ multiplex PCR, the repertoire was profiled, and TCRdb retains in-frame clones only, with some absent. In the table there are 250,000 to 300,000 clones, around 90% of which are singletons. Sequenced material: peripheral blood. These receptors were taken from a man between 45 and 60 years old with acute or convalescent COVID-19.

This chain uses TRBV6-5 with TRBJ1-2; D is unclear. V lost 6 bases, J lost 8 bases, and 19 bases lay in between. Germline CDR1 and CDR2: MNHEY and SVGAGI. The CDR3 runs to 14 residues. CDR3 sequence: CASREGTAQEGYTF. CDR3 nucleotides: TGTGCCAGCAGAGAGGGAACAGCCCAAGAAGGCTACACCTTC.

CDR3 region: CATSDRGATNEKLFF. The CDR3 coding sequence is TGTGCCACTTCGGACAGGGGTGCAACTAATGAAAAACTGTTTTTT. The rearrangement uses TRBV25-1 and TRBJ1-4, with 9 bases matching TRBD1. The germline V gene encodes CDR1 MGHDK and CDR2 SYGVNS. Trimming at V came to 10 bases and at J to 0 bases, leaving 6 bases not matched to a gene. The CDR3 is 15 residues long. Combining the CDR3 with reference TRBV25-1 and TRBJ1-4 gives the whole variable domain EADIYQTPRYLVIGTGKKITLECSQTMGHDKMYWYQQDPGMELHLIHYSYGVNSTEKGDLSSESTVSRIRTEHFPLTLESARPSHTSQYLCATSDRGATNEKLFFGSGTQLSVL.

The chain carries TRBV29-1 and TRBJ1-2; tentative D call: TRBD1 (6 bases). Germline V CDR1 and CDR2: SQVTM, ANQGSEA. The V and J ends lost 3 bases and 7 bases respectively, with 15 bases between them. This CDR3 has 13 residues. DNA of the CDR3: TGCAGCGTTGACGACCGGGGGGCAGGTGGCTACACCTTC. Protein sequence: CSVDDRGAGGYTF. Variable domain in full (rest from reference TRBV29-1 and TRBJ1-2): SAVISQKPSRDICQRGTSLTIQCQVDSQVTMMFWYRQQPGQSLTLIATANQGSEATYESGFVIDKFPISRPNLTFSTLTVSNMSPEDSSIYLCSVDDRGAGGYTFGSGTRLTVV.

The CDR3 region has the DNA TGTGCCAGCAGGACCGGACTAGCGGGGGACTCCTACGAGCAGTACTTC. Translating gives CASRTGLAGDSYEQYF. This chain connects TRBV2 to TRBJ2-7, with 13 bases that match TRBD2. The CDR3 covers 16 residues. CDR1 SNHLY and CDR2 FYNNEI come from the germline V gene. The junction had 5 bases not matched to a gene; V was cut back by 6 bases and J by 0 bases.

This sequence joins TRBV24-1 and TRBJ1-5; D not certain. V lost 1 base and J 6 bases, leaving 9 bases between the germline ends. Germline CDR1 reads KGHDR; CDR2 reads SFDVKD. This CDR3 region has 14 residues. The chain's CDR3 is CATSDLSPGQPQHF. The CDR3 DNA reads TGTGCCACCAGTGATTTAAGCCCCGGTCAGCCCCAGCATTTT.

This rearrangement joins TRBV9 to TRBJ2-7, with TRBD1 matching over 10 bases. V gave up 3 bases and J gave up 5 bases; unmatched junction bases: 2. This CDR3 region has 13 residues. Germline CDR1 is SGDLS and CDR2 is YYNGEE. The CDR3 here is CASSEGTGDEQYF. As DNA, the CDR3 is TGTGCCAGCAGCGAGGGGACAGGGGACGAGCAGTACTTC. The whole variable domain, filled in from reference TRBV9 and TRBJ2-7, reads DSGVTQTPKHLITATGQRVTLRCSPRSGDLSVYWYQQSLDQGLQFLIQYYNGEERAKGNILERFSAQQFPDLHSELNLSSLELGDSALYFCASSEGTGDEQYFGPGTRLTVT.

The chain carries TRBV6-5 and TRBJ2-7; the match to TRBD1 covers 11 bases. Germline CDR1 is MNHEY and CDR2 is SVGAGI. V shed 4 bases and J 2 bases; nucleotides not matched to a gene: 7. There are 16 residues in the CDR3. DNA of the CDR3: TGTGCCAGCAGTTCTCTCCGGGACAGGGGGGCCTACGAGCAGTACTTC. Translated, it gives CASSSLRDRGAYEQYF.

In the case of this clone: Different DNA sequences within this sample yield the same CDR3. CDR3 in amino acids: CASSLDRTYEQYF. The CDR3 DNA follows: TGCGCCAGCAGCTTGGACAGAACCTACGAGCAGTACTTC. The rearrangement uses TRBV5-1 and TRBJ2-7, with D unresolved. CDR3 size: 13 residues. Trimming took off 0 bases at V and 2 bases at J, with 6 bases between the two ends. From germline, CDR1 is SGHRS and CDR2 YFSETQ.